The next 8 T cell receptor beta chains were all read from a single sample in a study of T cells and Merkel cell carcinoma outcomes. The assay was immunoSEQ multiplex PCR, and TCRdb's table has in-frame clones only and misses some. Of approximately 15,000 clones detected, about 89% appear once; the ten largest clones hold around 8%. The specimen was tumor tissue from Merkel cell carcinoma. The origin of the receptors is a human donor with Merkel cell carcinoma.

This chain connects TRBV5-1 to TRBJ2-3; tentatively, D is TRBD2 (5 bases). Germline V gives CDR1 SGHRS, CDR2 YFSETQ. Trimming took off 6 bases at V and 2 bases at J, with 22 bases between the two ends. This CDR3 region has 17 residues. DNA of the CDR3: TGCGCCAGCAAGATCCAAATAAATACCGGGGACACAGATACGCAGTATTTT. Its protein is CASKIQINTGDTDTQYF.

The table lists this clone with a count of one. This chain connects TRBV2 to TRBJ2-4, with 12 bases matching TRBD2. Germline V gene lookup returns CDR1 SNHLY and CDR2 FYNNEI. The ends lost 5 bases at V and 7 bases at J; junction bases unmatched: 9. The CDR3 runs 16 residues. The CDR3 spells CASSPLAGGVWNIQYF. The CDR3 nucleotides are TGTGCCAGCAGTCCCCTAGCGGGGGGGGTTTGGAACATTCAGTACTTC.

This chain uses TRBV5-1 with TRBJ1-1; TRBD1 matches at 10 bases. From germline, CDR1 is SGHRS and CDR2 YFSETQ. This CDR3 spans 15 amino acids. Germline trimming cut 4 bases from V and 3 bases from J; bases unmatched to any gene: 6. CDR3 in DNA: TGCGCCAGCAGCCCGGGACAGGGGATGGACACTGAAGCTTTCTTT. This translates into CASSPGQGMDTEAFF. The entire variable domain, with the rest obtained from reference TRBV5-1 and TRBJ1-1, is as follows: KAGVTQTPRYLIKTRGQQVTLSCSPISGHRSVSWYQQTPGQGLQFLFEYFSETQRNKGNFPGRFSGRQFSNSRSEMNVSTLELGDSALYLCASSPGQGMDTEAFFGQGTRLTVV.

The chain couples TRBV5-8 to TRBJ1-4; D possibly corresponds to TRBD1 (5 bases). The CDR3 is 16 residues long. The germline CDR1 and CDR2 sequences are SGHTS and YDEGEE. Deletions cut 4 bases from V and 3 bases from J, with 16 bases between. Here the CDR3 reads CASSLSSGTANEKLFF. CDR3 DNA: TGTGCCAGCAGCCTATCCTCAGGGACGGCTAATGAAAAACTGTTTTTT.

The rearrangement joins TRBV2 to TRBJ2-6; D is ambiguous. Germline-derived CDR1 and CDR2 are SNHLY and FYNNEI. The CDR3 spans 15 residues. Trimming removed 6 bases from V and 0 bases from J, with 9 bases in between. The DNA for the CDR3 is TGTGCCAGCAGGTTACGGCCCTCTGGGGCCAACGTCCTGACTTTC. As protein: CASRLRPSGANVLTF.

About this clone itself: The junction departs from the called germline gene at one end, perhaps through a read error. V gene TRBV2 combines with J gene TRBJ1-5, with TRBD1 identical over 7 bases. This CDR3 is built from 12 residues. The V gene's germline CDR1 is SNHLY and CDR2 FYNNEI. The CDR3 region has the DNA TGTACCAGCAGGGGGACTCATCAGCCCCAGCATTTT. Translating gives CTSRGTHQPQHF.

V gene TRBV7-3 combines with J gene TRBJ2-5; D remains ambiguous. The CDR3 totals 16 residues. Per germline, CDR1 SGHTA and CDR2 FQGTGA. Trimming stripped 5 bases from V and 5 bases from J, with 21 bases between. The CDR3 DNA reads as TGTGCCAGCAGCCCACATCCATGGACGGATGAGGAGACCCAGTACTTC. Translating gives CASSPHPWTDEETQYF.

The genes are TRBV2 and TRBJ2-3; TRBD2 matches at 8 bases. V trimming: 4 bases; J trimming: 6 bases; junction bases outside the gene matches: 9. Germline lookup yields CDR1 SNHLY and CDR2 FYNNEI. The CDR3 spans 15 residues. CDR3 residues: CASSVLGLAGDTQYF. The CDR3 DNA reads TGTGCCAGCAGTGTTTTAGGACTAGCCGGGGATACGCAGTATTTT.